This T cell receptor beta chain emerged from a study of blood T cell repertoires in COVID-19. Study in general: The origin of the acute and convalescent COVID-19 samples was the United States, Italy and Spain.

Per the original data handling: It was from reference gene primer amplification that nucleated cell counts were estimated. Using immunoSEQ multiplex PCR, the repertoire was profiled, and TCRdb retains in-frame clones only, with some absent. For V, J and clone size, that table is used; D and trimming come from the DNA. This table has roughly 160,000 clones, about 74% appearing once. The CDR3 contains 15 residues. Losses at the gene ends were 1 base for V and 3 bases for J; bases not matched to a gene: 4. Germline CDR1 and CDR2: SGHAT and FQNNGV. The source is a woman over 75 with acute or convalescent COVID-19. The sample taken for sequencing was peripheral blood. V usage is TRBV11-2 and J usage is TRBJ2-7, with TRBD1 matching over 9 bases. In nucleotides, the CDR3 is TGTGCCAGCAGCTTAGCCGTGGGACAGGGCTACGAGCAGTACTTC. It encodes CASSLAVGQGYEQYF.